The 21 T cell receptor beta chains below were found in one sample sequenced in a study of blood T cell repertoires in COVID-19. TCRdb's table, derived via immunoSEQ multiplex PCR, lists solely in-frame clones and lacks some. Of roughly 260,000 clones listed, 75% to 85% were seen once; the top ten hold 4.7%. Material: peripheral blood. The receptor set was obtained from a woman between 70 and 85 years old with acute or convalescent COVID-19.

The J gene is TRBJ1-1, the V gene TRBV7-2, with D unclear. Germline-derived CDR1 and CDR2 are SGHTA and FQGNSA. With 7 bases removed from V and 8 bases from J, the gap between germline ends came to 17 bases. The CDR3 is made up of 13 amino acids. CDR3 bases: TGTGCCAGCACTCTTACCCCGGGGAAAGAAGCTTTCTTT. It encodes CASTLTPGKEAFF.

The chain links TRBV6-6 to TRBJ1-4; D remains unclear. The CDR3 is 14 residues long. CDR1 and CDR2 from the germline V gene are MNHNY and SVGAGI (reference sequence). Trimming cost V 3 bases and J 0 bases, with 5 bases left between them. The CDR3 region is CASSYPTTNEKLFF. The CDR3 DNA sequence: TGTGCCAGCAGTTATCCCACAACTAATGAAAAACTGTTTTTT.

This chain joins TRBV29-1 and TRBJ2-3; 9 nucleotides align to TRBD1. V shed 6 bases, J shed 5 bases, and the junction held 3 bases outside the gene matches. CDR3 length equals 12 residues. Germline loops: CDR1 SQVTM, CDR2 ANQGSEA. The CDR3 DNA reads as TGCAGCGTGGGACAGGGAATAGATACGCAGTATTTT. Translation gives CSVGQGIDTQYF.

The CDR3 sequence: CASTRGGSGNTIYF. The DNA of the CDR3 is TGTGCCAGTACTCGGGGAGGCTCTGGAAACACCATATATTTT. V usage is TRBV19 and J usage is TRBJ1-3; D call uncertain. This CDR3 is 14 amino acids long. The V end was cut by 7 bases, the J end by 0 bases, with 10 bases between. Germline CDR1 LNHDA, CDR2 SQIVND (reference sequence).

This rearrangement joins TRBV11-2 to TRBJ2-1; 8 nucleotides match TRBD2. The CDR3 is 16 residues long. V was pared by 8 bases and J by 4 bases, with 13 bases of the junction left unmatched. Germline V gene sequence: CDR1 SGHAT, CDR2 FQNNGV. CDR3 region: CASRGVAGGKYNEQFF. The CDR3 nucleotides are TGTGCCAGCCGTGGGGTCGCGGGGGGAAAATACAATGAGCAGTTCTTC.

This sequence joins TRBV5-4 and TRBJ2-2; the D is unclear. Between the trimmed V and J ends, which lost 3 bases and 5 bases, there was a span of 8 bases. There are 13 residues in the CDR3. Germline V lookup: CDR1 SGHNT, CDR2 YYREEE (reference sequence). The CDR3, as DNA: TGTGCCAGCAGCTCCCCCCCAACCGGGGAGCTGTTTTTT. Translation gives CASSSPPTGELFF.

This chain joins TRBV14 and TRBJ1-6; D not resolved. Germline loops: CDR1 SGHDN, CDR2 FVKESK. The CDR3 is made up of 14 amino acids. V lost 0 bases to trimming and J lost 10 bases, with 10 bases between them. CDR3 DNA sequence: TGTGCCAGCAGCCAAGATCGAGAGTGGTCACCCCTCCACTTT. It yields the protein CASSQDREWSPLHF. Together with reference TRBV14 and TRBJ1-6, the CDR3 gives the full variable domain: EAGVTQFPSHSVIEKGQTVTLRCDPISGHDNLYWYRRVMGKEIKFLLHFVKESKQDESGMPNNRFLAERTGGTYSTLKVQPAELEDSGVYFCASSQDREWSPLHFGNGTRLTVT.

This chain uses TRBV21-1 with TRBJ1-1; the tabulated D call, TRBD1, remains unverified against the DNA. TRBV21-1 is annotated as a pseudogene. The CDR3 sequence is 18 residues long. The DNA for the CDR3 is TGTGCCAGCAGCAAAGCCAGAATACCGACAGTGGGGAACACTGAAGCTTTCTTT. This translates into CASSKARIPTVGNTEAFF.

The chain couples TRBV14 to TRBJ2-7; 7 positions agree with TRBD1. V gave up 0 bases and J gave up 4 bases; unmatched junction bases: 18. This CDR3 has 19 residues. Germline V gives CDR1 SGHDN, CDR2 FVKESK. The CDR3, as DNA: TGTGCCAGCAGCCAAGATCGGCAAGGGGGCCCAGGGTTTAGGTACGAGCAGTACTTC. Protein product: CASSQDRQGGPGFRYEQYF. The entire variable domain, with the rest obtained from reference TRBV14 and TRBJ2-7, is as follows: EAGVTQFPSHSVIEKGQTVTLRCDPISGHDNLYWYRRVMGKEIKFLLHFVKESKQDESGMPNNRFLAERTGGTYSTLKVQPAELEDSGVYFCASSQDRQGGPGFRYEQYFGPGTRLTVT.

The rearrangement joins TRBV29-1 to TRBJ1-3, with 12 bases matching TRBD1. The CDR3 length is 14 residues. Germline CDR1 and CDR2: SQVTM and ANQGSEA. J gave up 4 bases and V 7 bases, and 5 bases lay outside the gene matches. The CDR3 reads CSATGTGGGNTIYF. DNA of the CDR3: TGCAGCGCAACCGGGACAGGGGGCGGAAACACCATATATTTT.

V is TRBV30 and J is TRBJ1-1, with TRBD1 identical over 11 bases. Germline lookup yields CDR1 GTSNPN and CDR2 SVGIG (reference sequence). V lost 1 base to trimming and J lost 5 bases; unmatched junction nucleotides: 9. The CDR3 is 16 amino acids. The CDR3 sequence is CAWSAMGTGGRTEAFF. CDR3 bases: TGTGCCTGGAGTGCCATGGGGACAGGGGGAAGAACTGAAGCTTTCTTT.

The rearrangement links TRBV18 to TRBJ2-1; 11 bases line up with TRBD2. Germline V gene lookup returns CDR1 KGHSH and CDR2 LQKENI. This CDR3 region has 16 residues. V dropped 6 bases and J dropped 4; count of bases not matched to a gene: 8. The CDR3 loop reads CASSSLLAGGYNEQFF. The CDR3 bases are TGTGCCAGCTCTTCACTTCTAGCGGGGGGTTACAATGAGCAGTTCTTC.

The CDR3 sequence: CASSLNRWATEAFF. The CDR3 DNA reads as TGTGCCAGCAGCTTAAACAGGTGGGCCACTGAAGCTTTCTTT. The gene calls are TRBV13 and TRBJ1-1; D perhaps matches TRBD1 (5 bases). Germline V lookup: CDR1 PRHDT, CDR2 FYEKMQ (reference sequence). V lost 2 bases and J 4 bases, leaving 11 bases between the germline ends. There are 14 residues in the CDR3.

The rearrangement uses TRBV5-1 and TRBJ1-6, with D uncertain. The CDR3 extends over 16 amino acids. CDR1 and CDR2 from the germline V gene are SGHRS and YFSETQ. Trimming pared 0 bases from V and 0 bases from J, leaving 7 bases between. CDR3: CASSLGEVSYNSPLHF. CDR3 DNA: TGCGCCAGCAGCTTGGGAGAGGTCTCCTATAATTCACCCCTCCACTTT.

V and J are TRBV10-2 and TRBJ2-5; perhaps TRBD2 as D (6 bases). V shed 4 bases and J shed 5 bases, with 14 bases lying between them. This CDR3 has 14 amino acids. CDR1 and CDR2 (germline): WSHSY, SAAADI. The CDR3 region is CASSGRTGVETQYF. The DNA for the CDR3 is TGCGCCAGCAGTGGCCGGACGGGGGTGGAGACCCAGTACTTC.

The chain is built from TRBV4-2 and TRBJ1-3; D uncertain. CDR3 length equals 15 residues. Trimming took off 0 bases at V and 1 base at J, with 7 bases between the two ends. Looked up from germline, CDR1 is LGHNA and CDR2 is YNFKEQ. Here the CDR3 reads CASSQDRFSGNTIYF. The CDR3, as DNA: TGTGCCAGCAGCCAAGACAGGTTTTCTGGAAACACCATATATTTT.

V is TRBV19 and J is TRBJ1-1; D is undetermined. With 5 bases removed from V and 0 bases from J, the gap between germline ends came to 10 bases. This CDR3 has 14 amino acids. The germline V gene encodes CDR1 LNHDA and CDR2 SQIVND (reference sequence). The CDR3 spells CASSALTLNTEAFF. DNA of the CDR3: TGTGCCAGTAGTGCCCTGACATTGAACACTGAAGCTTTCTTT.

This chain uses TRBV13 with TRBJ1-6; perhaps TRBD1 as D (6 bases). Trimming took off 4 bases at V and 1 base at J, with 17 bases between the two ends. Germline V CDR1 and CDR2: PRHDT, FYEKMQ (reference sequence). This CDR3 spans 18 amino acids. This CDR3 reads CASSSSLLGGSYNSPLHF. For the CDR3, the DNA is TGTGCCAGCAGCTCGTCCCTTCTAGGGGGATCCTATAATTCACCCCTCCACTTT. Supplemented by reference TRBV13 and TRBJ1-6, the full variable domain reads AAGVIQSPRHLIKEKRETATLKCYPIPRHDTVYWYQQGPGQDPQFLISFYEKMQSDKGSIPDRFSAQQFSDYHSELNMSSLELGDSALYFCASSSSLLGGSYNSPLHFGNGTRLTVT.

The V gene is TRBV2, the J gene TRBJ1-6, with TRBD1 identical over 8 bases. J was trimmed by 6 bases and V by 5 bases; bases with no gene match: 9. Germline V CDR1 and CDR2: SNHLY, FYNNEI. The CDR3 runs 16 residues. The CDR3 loop is CASSRTGNPPNSPLHF. The CDR3 DNA follows: TGTGCCAGCAGTCGGACAGGGAACCCCCCTAATTCACCCCTCCACTTT.

This clone was seen more than once but under ten times. This chain joins TRBV7-9 and TRBJ1-1, with 10 nucleotides matching TRBD1. CDR1 is SEHNR and CDR2 is FQNEAQ in the germline V gene (reference sequence). The CDR3 has 15 amino acids. The V and J ends lost 5 bases and 4 bases, in that order; junction bases with no gene match: 7. DNA for the CDR3: TGTGCCAGCAGCCTCGGGACAGGGGTGTTCACTGAAGCTTTCTTT. It encodes CASSLGTGVFTEAFF.

V is TRBV27 and J is TRBJ1-6; D gene unclear. The germline V gene has CDR1 MNHEY and CDR2 SMNVEV (reference sequence). Trimming took off 2 bases at V and 0 bases at J, with 23 bases between the two ends. The CDR3 runs 21 residues. Here the CDR3 DNA reads TGTGCCAGCAGTTTAGTTTTTTTGGGGAGTAGTGGGGTCTCCTATAATTCACCCCTCCACTTT. This codes for CASSLVFLGSSGVSYNSPLHF.